This TCR beta chain originates from a study of Ad26.COV2.S vaccination and SARS-CoV-2 variants. Study in general: Recipients of Ad26.COV2.S got it intramuscularly, once or twice 56 days apart.

The study, taken as a whole, reports: Substantial breadth in spike-specific CD8+ and CD4+ T cell responses was reportedly seen after vaccination.

Repertoires were generated with immunoSEQ multiplex PCR, while TCRdb's copy carries only in-frame clones and drops some. The table has some 520,000 clones, approximately 90% seen once; the top ten hold 9.5% to 15%. The CDR3 sequence is 18 residues long. Germline lookup yields CDR1 LNHDA and CDR2 SQIVND (reference sequence). V was clipped by 1 base and J by 0 bases, with 18 bases between them. As to treatment: around 19 received Ad26.COV2.S at low or high dose, single or two shots; roughly five received placebo; per-sample allocation not given. Samples were taken on day 63 after the first vaccine or placebo injection. Vaccine was an Ad26 vector expressing Wuhan-strain SARS-CoV-2 spike. Of note for this clone: Its specificity is not known.

Sequencing was performed on peripheral blood, taken in a trial of Ad26.COV2.S vaccine versus placebo. The chain combines TRBV19 with TRBJ1-1; no definite D call. This receptor was taken from a person between 18 and 65 years old who received the Ad26.COV2.S COVID-19 vaccine or a placebo. For the CDR3, the DNA is TGTGCCAGTAGTATAGTTGGCGGGCGCTACCCCCTGAACACTGAAGCTTTCTTT. This encodes CASSIVGGRYPLNTEAFF.